Described below is a single T cell receptor beta chain sequence and its context. The germline V gene encodes CDR1 DFQATT and CDR2 SNEGSKA (reference sequence). V lost 3 bases to trimming and J lost 6 bases; unmatched junction nucleotides: 4. The CDR3 runs to 14 residues. This sample is drawn from a study of blood T cell repertoires in COVID-19. Across the whole study: T cells, B-cell-depleted T cells, or PBMCs supplied cDNA or gDNA.

Methods used by the authors: Reference gene primers were amplified, and this amplification served to estimate nucleated cell counts. Sequencing used immunoSEQ multiplex PCR; TCRdb keeps in-frame clones, though not all of them. The D gene and trimming were derived from the DNA, and the V and J assignments and clone size from that table. This sample carries just under 50,000 clones, more than 75% of them seen once, and the ten largest clones take 3.9%. This chain links TRBV20-1 with TRBJ1-5; 11 bases agree with TRBD1. The source is a human donor in a cohort sampled during active COVID-19. The sample was peripheral blood. CDR3 amino acids: CSASGTGGFQPQHF. For the CDR3, the DNA is TGCAGTGCTAGTGGGACAGGGGGTTTTCAGCCCCAGCATTTT.